This passage covers 8 T cell receptor beta chains from one sample sequenced in a study of shared clonotypes between healthy human individuals. Profiled with immunoSEQ multiplex PCR; TCRdb holds only in-frame clones, not every one. Of some 1.4 million clones listed, approximately 96% were seen once; the top ten hold about 1%. Sample: naive CD4+ T cells sorted from blood. Documented subset: CD45RA+ positively selected. The receptors were sampled from a young man in good health.

CDR3: CASSEVAGKWETQYF. CDR3 bases: TGTGCCAGCAGTGAAGTTGCGGGGAAGTGGGAGACCCAGTACTTC. The rearrangement links TRBV6-1 to TRBJ2-5, with TRBD2 as a possible D gene (6 bases). Trimming removed 1 base at V and 5 bases at J, with 14 bases between. The CDR3 is 15 residues long. The V gene's germline CDR1 is MNHNS and CDR2 SASEGT.

This sequence joins TRBV4-2 and TRBJ2-2; a weak D match, TRBD2 (6 bases). Germline-derived CDR1 and CDR2 are LGHNA and YNFKEQ. The length of the CDR3 is 16 residues. Trimming took 4 bases from V and 0 from J, leaving 12 bases between them. DNA for the CDR3: TGTGCCAGCAGCCTAGCGGAGCGGGCGAACACCGGGGAGCTGTTTTTT. Translated: CASSLAERANTGELFF.

This rearrangement joins TRBV28 to TRBJ1-2; perhaps TRBD1 as D (5 bases). This CDR3 is built from 13 residues. V lost 11 bases to trimming and J lost 2 bases, with 15 bases between them. Germline CDR1 reads MDHEN; CDR2 reads SYDVKM. CDR3 protein: CAARLQGNYGYTF. As DNA, the CDR3 is TGTGCCGCTCGCCTCCAGGGAAACTATGGCTACACCTTC.

V usage is TRBV19 and J usage is TRBJ2-1; D is undetermined. The germline gives CDR1 LNHDA, CDR2 SQIVND (reference sequence). The CDR3 length is 16 residues. Trimming took off 4 bases at V and 4 bases at J, with 17 bases between the two ends. The CDR3: CASSREPGPLYNEQFF. DNA for the CDR3: TGTGCCAGTAGTAGGGAACCGGGCCCCCTTTACAATGAGCAGTTCTTC.

This clone occurred once. The chain recombines TRBV6-1 with TRBJ1-5, with a tentative D call TRBD1 (5 bases). Trimming took 3 bases from V and 7 from J, leaving 16 bases between them. This CDR3 is built from 15 residues. CDR1 and CDR2 (germline): MNHNS, SASEGT. This CDR3 reads CASSEFPGTAQPQHF. The DNA for the CDR3 is TGTGCCAGCAGTGAGTTTCCCGGGACTGCACAGCCCCAGCATTTT.

The J gene is TRBJ2-3, the V gene TRBV5-4; unclear D gene. Germline loops: CDR1 SGHNT, CDR2 YYREEE (reference sequence). V dropped 4 bases and J dropped 1 base, with 13 bases sitting between them. This CDR3 is built from 15 residues. The CDR3 DNA follows: TGTGCCAGCAGCCGCGGCGCCTTGGGCACAGATACGCAGTATTTT. Protein product: CASSRGALGTDTQYF. The full variable domain, in which reference TRBV5-4 and TRBJ2-3 provide the parts outside the CDR3, is ETGVTQSPTHLIKTRGQQVTLRCSSQSGHNTVSWYQQALGQGPQFIFQYYREEENGRGNFPPRFSGLQFPNYSSELNVNALELDDSALYLCASSRGALGTDTQYFGPGTRLTVL.

The V gene is TRBV2, the J gene TRBJ1-4; maybe TRBD1 (5 bases). V dropped 6 bases and J dropped 5 bases, with 10 bases sitting between them. Germline CDR1 reads SNHLY; CDR2 reads FYNNEI. This CDR3 is built from 13 residues. The CDR3 nucleotides read TGTGCCAGCAGGCCCGGGGGGAATGAAAAACTGTTTTTT. This sequence encodes CASRPGGNEKLFF. The whole variable domain, remainder taken from reference TRBV2 and TRBJ1-4, is EPEVTQTPSHQVTQMGQEVILRCVPISNHLYFYWYRQILGQKVEFLVSFYNNEISEKSEIFDDQFSVERPDGSNFTLKIRSTKLEDSAMYFCASRPGGNEKLFFGSGTQLSVL.

Worth noting for this clone: The sample holds other DNA sequences that translate to the same CDR3. The V call is TRBV28, the J call TRBJ1-2, with D perhaps TRBD1 (6 bases). This CDR3 region has 14 residues. Germline V gene sequence: CDR1 MDHEN, CDR2 SYDVKM. Trimming took 2 bases from V and 2 from J, leaving 9 bases between them. DNA for the CDR3: TGTGCCAGCAGTTTAACAGGGAGAAACTATGGCTACACCTTC. Translating gives CASSLTGRNYGYTF.